This record concerns one TCR beta chain sequence. Its matching antigen is unknown. PCR involved 60 Vbeta and 13 Jbeta primers. Sequencing used immunoSEQ multiplex PCR; TCRdb keeps in-frame clones, though not all of them. The sample shows roughly 130,000 clones, approximately 80% of them seen only once. The CDR3 has 15 residues. The V gene's germline CDR1 is KGHSH and CDR2 LQKENI. Trimming removed 4 bases from V and 5 bases from J, with 17 bases in between. The data derive from a study of cytomegalovirus exposure and HLA in healthy donors. Whole-study results and caveats: Most TCRs appeared rarely, but some public TCRs recurred in many donors.

The sample consisted of PBMCs. The V and J genes are TRBV18 and TRBJ1-1; D perhaps matches TRBD1 (5 bases). This clonotype was obtained from a girl aged 2-10 years in good health and CMV-seronegative. The CDR3 is CASSRLSGGETEAFF. In DNA form, the CDR3 reads TGTGCCAGCTCACGTCTCTCGGGGGGGGAGACTGAAGCTTTCTTT.